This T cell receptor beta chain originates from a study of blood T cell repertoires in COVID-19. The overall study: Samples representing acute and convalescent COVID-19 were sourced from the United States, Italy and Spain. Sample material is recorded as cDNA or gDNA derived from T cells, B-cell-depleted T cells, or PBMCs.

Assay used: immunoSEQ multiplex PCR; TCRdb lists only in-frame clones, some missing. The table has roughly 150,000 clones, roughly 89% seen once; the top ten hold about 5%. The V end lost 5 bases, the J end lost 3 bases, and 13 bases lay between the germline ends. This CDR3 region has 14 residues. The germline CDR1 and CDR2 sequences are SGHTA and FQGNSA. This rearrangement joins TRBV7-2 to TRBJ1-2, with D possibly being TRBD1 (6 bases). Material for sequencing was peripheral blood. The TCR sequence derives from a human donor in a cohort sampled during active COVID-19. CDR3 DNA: TGTGCCAGCAGCGTAACAGGGTTCGACTATGGCTACACCTTC. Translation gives CASSVTGFDYGYTF. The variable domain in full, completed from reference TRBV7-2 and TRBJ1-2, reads GAGVSQSPSNKVTEKGKDVELRCDPISGHTALYWYRQSLGQGLEFLIYFQGNSAPDKSGLPSDRFSAERTGGSVSTLTIQRTQQEDSAVYLCASSVTGFDYGYTFGSGTRLTVV.